The present entry profiles one TCR beta chain with its context. Its antigen is undetermined. The sample comes from a study of blood T cells in healthy people across ages. Then a second PCR, running about 6 to 11 cycles, was carried out with a sample-barcoded 5' primer and a J-beta primer mix. Using its own MiXCR run on the 5' RACE reads, TCRdb lists one record per CDR3 protein. This table holds 1.5 million to 2 million distinct CDR3 sequences, 28% found once. Germline CDR1 and CDR2: SGHRS and YFSETQ. The CDR3 loop spans 14 amino acids. The V and J ends lost 4 bases and 4 bases respectively, with 11 bases between them. Points from the study as a whole: There were more naive CD4+ cells and higher diversity in long-lived donors than in aged donors.

V is TRBV5-1 and J is TRBJ1-4, with TRBD1 as a possible D gene (5 bases). Sample: blood. The clonotype comes from a woman younger than 45 in good health. CDR3 loop: CASSLDTVNEKLFF. CDR3 DNA: TGCGCCAGCAGCCTGGACACGGTTAATGAAAAACTGTTTTTT.